The rows below give T cell receptor beta chains drawn from one sample of a study of OX40 agonist ivuxolimab in advanced cancers. TCRdb's copy holds only in-frame clones and misses some; the assay was immunoSEQ multiplex PCR. In the table there are roughly 70,000 clones, roughly 82% of which are singletons. The sequencing here drew on CD4+ or CD8+ T cells sorted from blood, taken in a trial of the OX40 agonist ivuxolimab. These receptors came from an adult with an advanced solid tumor such as melanoma, head and neck, liver or kidney cancer. CDR3s include the opening cysteine and the closing phenylalanine or tryptophan. Fields, in order: clone size, D gene, V gene, J gene, CDR3 protein, CDR3 DNA. The D gene is left open where the match is weak. Expanded clones get a size class; other rows say once, few or many, or leave the size out.

>few|NA|TRBV28|TRBJ1-2
CASSFGEGYGYTF
TGTGCCAGCAGTTTTGGGGAGGGTTATGGCTACACCTTC
>NA|TRBD1|TRBV7-2|TRBJ1-2
CASSAPPGTGWGYTF
TGTGCCAGCAGCGCTCCTCCCGGGACAGGGTGGGGCTACACCTTC
>NA|NA|TRBV27|TRBJ2-7
CASSRDSGFEQYF
TGTGCCAGCAGCCGGGACTCCGGCTTCGAGCAGTACTTC
>NA|NA|TRBV4-3|TRBJ2-7
CASSQGRPSYEQYF
TGCGCCAGCAGCCAAGGGCGACCCTCCTACGAGCAGTACTTC
>NA|NA|TRBV4-2|TRBJ1-3
CASSLLGGAGNTIYF
TGTGCCAGCAGCCTCCTCGGGGGAGCTGGAAACACCATATATTTT
>once|NA|TRBV4-1|TRBJ2-7
CASSLESYIYEQYF
TGCGCCAGCAGCCTGGAGAGCTACATCTACGAGCAGTACTTC
>NA|TRBD1|TRBV5-6|TRBJ1-4
CASSKTGTGTEKLFF
TGTGCCAGCAGCAAAACCGGGACAGGGACTGAAAAACTGTTTTTT
>NA|TRBD1|TRBV5-1|TRBJ1-2
CASSRDRGGGYTF
TGCGCCAGCAGCAGGGACAGGGGCGGTGGCTACACCTTC
>once|NA|TRBV5-4|TRBJ2-2
CASSWKKTGELFF
TGTGCCAGCAGCTGGAAAAAGACCGGGGAGCTGTTTTTT
>NA|NA|TRBV6-1|TRBJ2-1
CASRVLDSYNEQFF
TGTGCCAGCAGGGTTCTTGACTCCTACAATGAGCAGTTCTTC
>once|TRBD1|TRBV28|TRBJ1-3
CASRPALTGPQAGTIYF
TGTGCCAGCAGGCCAGCGCTGACAGGGCCACAAGCGGGCACCATATATTTT
>NA|TRBD1|TRBV27|TRBJ1-6
CASSRYPTGFNSPLHF
TGTGCCAGCAGCCGATACCCGACAGGGTTTAATTCACCCCTCCACTTT
>NA|NA|TRBV6-1|TRBJ2-2
CASTEPYSSIGELFF
TGTGCCAGCACCGAGCCCTATTCATCGATTGGGGAGCTGTTTTTT
>NA|NA|TRBV15|TRBJ1-1
CATSREWRTEAFF
TGTGCCACCAGCAGAGAGTGGAGGACTGAAGCTTTCTTT
>NA|TRBD1|TRBV28|TRBJ1-2
CASLPGGRNYGYTF
TGTGCCAGCCTACCAGGGGGGCGGAACTATGGCTACACCTTC
>once|NA|TRBV28|TRBJ2-3
CASSSRVLDTQYF
TGTGCCAGCAGTTCAAGGGTTTTAGATACGCAGTATTTT
>NA|TRBD2|TRBV5-4|TRBJ2-1
CASSYGRWAAYNEQFF
TGTGCCAGCAGCTACGGGAGGTGGGCCGCTTACAATGAGCAGTTCTTC
>NA|TRBD2|TRBV6-5|TRBJ2-1
CASSPLTSGSNEQFF
TGTGCCAGCAGTCCCCTGACTAGCGGGAGCAATGAGCAGTTCTTC
>NA|NA|TRBV6-1|TRBJ1-4
CASSRNWGDEKLFF
TGTGCCAGCAGTCGTAACTGGGGCGATGAAAAACTGTTTTTT
>NA|NA|TRBV14|TRBJ2-5
CASSQDLGETQYF
TGTGCCAGCAGCCAAGATCTCGGTGAGACCCAGTACTTC
>NA|NA|TRBV14|TRBJ1-2
CASSQAGHGYTF
TGTGCCAGCAGCCAAGCGGGGCATGGCTACACCTTC
>NA|TRBD1|TRBV2|TRBJ1-5
CASRRTGLSNQPQHF
TGTGCCAGCCGAAGGACAGGCTTGAGCAATCAGCCCCAGCATTTT
>NA|NA|TRBV27|TRBJ2-3
CASSFSSGLRSDTQYF
TGTGCCAGCAGTTTTTCTTCGGGACTCCGGTCAGATACGCAGTATTTT
>NA|TRBD1|TRBV18|TRBJ1-2
CASSQGAANYGYTF
TGTGCCAGCTCCCAGGGGGCCGCTAACTATGGCTACACCTTC
>NA|TRBD2|TRBV5-4|TRBJ2-3
CASSLTSGGADTQYF
TGTGCCAGCAGCCTGACCAGCGGGGGGGCAGATACGCAGTATTTT
>NA|TRBD1|TRBV28|TRBJ1-5
CASSLSGQGFQPQHF
TGTGCCAGCAGTTTAAGTGGACAGGGATTTCAGCCCCAGCATTTT
>NA|NA|TRBV5-4|TRBJ2-1
CASSAKLGGGNEQFF
TGTGCCAGCAGCGCAAAACTAGGGGGAGGGAATGAGCAGTTCTTC
>NA|NA|TRBV5-5|TRBJ1-6
CASSSTNRFHHF
TGTGCCAGCAGCTCGACGAACAGGTTTCACCACTTT
>once|TRBD1|TRBV5-1|TRBJ2-7
CASSNPRGQGEQYF
TGCGCCAGCAGCAACCCCCGTGGACAGGGCGAGCAGTACTTC